This T cell receptor beta chain was captured in a study of shared clonotypes between healthy human individuals. Study summary: Per-donor plates numbered three CD4 naive, three CD4 memory, two CD8 naive and one CD8 memory. Findings of the study overall: Represented diversity, genetic and exposure-history alike, was limited by few donors. Generally, naive subsets came out with larger estimated richness than memory subsets.

The protocol was immunoSEQ multiplex PCR, while the TCRdb copy is restricted to in-frame clones and leaves out a portion. In the table there are around 2.3 million clones, more than 90% of which are singletons. V lost 6 bases and J lost 7; bases outside the gene matches: 9. CDR1 LNHDA and CDR2 SQIVND come from the germline V gene (reference sequence). The CDR3 loop spans 15 amino acids. From CD4+ cells came CD45RA+ naive and CD45RA-negative memory subsets. Remarks on this clone: Antigen unknown.

J is TRBJ1-6 and V is TRBV19, with 7 bases matching TRBD1. This receptor was taken from a man between 18 and 29 years old in good health. The sequencing sample was made of naive CD4+ T cells sorted from blood. Described subset: CD45RA+ positively selected. The CDR3 loop is CASSGGGQKNSPLHF. The CDR3 DNA reads as TGTGCCAGTAGCGGCGGGGGACAGAAAAATTCACCCCTCCACTTT.